Listed below are T cell receptor beta chains from one sample, sequenced in a study of cytomegalovirus exposure and HLA in healthy donors. Using immunoSEQ multiplex PCR, the repertoire was profiled, and TCRdb retains in-frame clones only, with some absent. Among about 50,000 clones, 77% were seen once, and the ten largest hold about 3%. Sequenced material: PBMCs. The receptors stem from a woman in her 40s in good health and CMV-seropositive. CDR3s include the opening cysteine and the closing phenylalanine or tryptophan. D genes are given only for firm matches. The size field is filled for only some rows; it gives once, few, many or a size class.

j_call	d_call	clone_size	v_call	cdr3_nt	cdr3_aa
TRBJ2-7	NA	few	TRBV7-8	TGTGCCAGCAGCTTACAGGGCCGATGGAACGAGCAGTACTTC	CASSLQGRWNEQYF
TRBJ1-4	NA	NA	TRBV28	TGTGCCAGCGGCCTTTTGGGGCCCGTCCCTGGAAAACTGTTTTTT	CASGLLGPVPGKLFF
TRBJ1-1	TRBD1	NA	TRBV7-2	TGTGCCAGCAGCCCCGACCGGGACAGGGAAGCTTTCTTT	CASSPDRDREAFF
TRBJ1-1	NA	NA	TRBV7-8	TGTGCCAGCAGCTTAACGGGGGACCACATGAACACTGAAGCTTTCTTT	CASSLTGDHMNTEAFF
TRBJ2-7	NA	NA	TRBV5-1	TGCGCCAGCAGCGCGACTTCCCCCTACGAGCAGTACTTC	CASSATSPYEQYF
TRBJ1-2	NA	NA	TRBV30	TGTGCCTGGAGTGTGTCGACAGAGTATGGCTACACCTTC	CAWSVSTEYGYTF
TRBJ2-4	NA	once	TRBV5-8	TGTGCCAGCAGCCCCCGGTTGGCCAAAAACATTCAGTACTTC	CASSPRLAKNIQYF
TRBJ1-2	TRBD1	few	TRBV18	TGTGCCAGCTCCGCTCCGGGACAGAATTCGGCTCGCTACACCTTC	CASSAPGQNSARYTF
TRBJ2-1	NA	NA	TRBV7-9	TGTGCCAGCGATGGCGGGGCCAGCTCCTACAATGAGCAGTTCTTC	CASDGGASSYNEQFF
TRBJ1-4	TRBD1	NA	TRBV9	TGTGCCAGCAGCGTAGCTGTGGGACAGGGTGAAAAACTGTTTTTT	CASSVAVGQGEKLFF
TRBJ1-1	TRBD1	NA	TRBV5-6	TGTGCCAGCAGCTTGGTAGGGGGCCGTACTGAAGCTTTCTTT	CASSLVGGRTEAFF
TRBJ2-2	NA	NA	TRBV7-9	TGTGCCAGCAGCTATACCCACTCTAGCGCGAACACCGGGGAGCTGTTTTTT	CASSYTHSSANTGELFF
TRBJ2-7	NA	NA	TRBV4-3	TGCGCCAGCAGCCAAGATCGCCTAGTTTACGAGCAGTACTTC	CASSQDRLVYEQYF
TRBJ2-3	NA	NA	TRBV30	TGTGCCTGGAGCCGGATGGGGGGGGGCCTCGCAGATACGCAGTATTTT	CAWSRMGGGLADTQYF
TRBJ1-2	NA	NA	TRBV19	TGTGCCAGTAGTGGACAAGGGGGATTTGATGGCTACACCTTC	CASSGQGGFDGYTF
TRBJ2-7	TRBD1	NA	TRBV10-2	TGCGCCAGCAGTGTAGGGGGCGTGGGGGAGCAGTACTTC	CASSVGGVGEQYF
TRBJ1-6	TRBD1	NA	TRBV7-8	TGTGCCAGCAGCTTAGGACAGGGGAGCTATAATTCACCCCTCCACTTT	CASSLGQGSYNSPLHF
TRBJ2-5	TRBD2	NA	TRBV14	TGTGCCAGCAGCCGCGGGGGAAGGGAGACCCAGTACTTC	CASSRGGRETQYF
TRBJ1-3	TRBD1	NA	TRBV29-1	TGCAGCGCTTGGACAGGGTCAACAGGAAACACCATATATTTT	CSAWTGSTGNTIYF
TRBJ1-2	NA	NA	TRBV4-2	TGTGCCAGCAGCCAAGATACGGAAGGGGCGCGGGGCTACACCTTC	CASSQDTEGARGYTF
TRBJ1-4	TRBD1	NA	TRBV2	TGTGCCAGCAGGGGGACAGGGCCTAATGAAAAACTGTTTTTT	CASRGTGPNEKLFF
TRBJ1-1	TRBD1	once	TRBV6-1	TGTGCCAGCAGTGACCGACAGGGGGAAGCTGAAGCTTTCTTT	CASSDRQGEAEAFF
TRBJ1-2	TRBD1	few	TRBV6-5	TGTGCCAGCACTAAGACAGGGAACTATGGCTACACCTTC	CASTKTGNYGYTF
TRBJ2-7	NA	NA	TRBV28	TGTGCCAGCGTCCCGCCGGGAAGGGACTACGAGCAGTACTTC	CASVPPGRDYEQYF
TRBJ1-2	NA	few	TRBV6-1	TGTGCCAGCACCAATCCCGGGGGACTAGGTGGCTACACCTTC	CASTNPGGLGGYTF
TRBJ2-7	NA	NA	TRBV19	TGTGCCAGTAGTATAGATCGAGCAAGCAACGAGCAGTACTTC	CASSIDRASNEQYF
TRBJ1-1	TRBD1	NA	TRBV7-2	TGTGCCAGCAGCAGGACAGGTAACACTGAAGCTTTCTTT	CASSRTGNTEAFF
TRBJ2-5	TRBD2	NA	TRBV10-3	TGTGCCATCAGTTCTAGCGGGGGAAAAGAGACCCAGTACTTC	CAISSSGGKETQYF
TRBJ2-1	TRBD2	NA	TRBV13	TGTGCCAGCAGCTTAGTAGCGGGGGCCCGAGATGAGCAGTTCTTC	CASSLVAGARDEQFF